Here is one T cell receptor beta chain with its context. Its antigen is unidentified. The data belong to a study of a mutant IDH1 vaccine in newly diagnosed glioma. Study as a whole: Earlier therapy was either radiotherapy, temozolomide, or both, and most got both. General study findings and limits: Overall, around 94% of patients had vaccine-induced immune responses.

Between the trimmed V and J ends, which lost 3 bases and 4 bases, there was a span of 5 bases. Germline CDR1 is MGHDK and CDR2 is SYGVNS. The CDR3 has 12 amino acids. Clones were sequenced by immunoSEQ multiplex PCR, and TCRdb holds only the in-frame ones, with some missing. The repertoire holds about 92,000 clones, with roughly 77% as singletons. Time point indicated: baseline, week 1 (first vaccination visit). Treatment denoted: pre-vaccination baseline after standard-of-care therapy. This clonotype originated in a man between 35 and 55 years old with glioma. The sample in question was PBMCs, obtained from a glioma patient treated with radiotherapy, temozolomide or both. The rearrangement joins TRBV25-1 to TRBJ2-3; D gene ambiguous. CDR3 residues: CASSDLSDTQYF. The CDR3 nucleotides are TGTGCCAGCAGTGATCTGTCAGATACGCAGTATTTT.